A single TCR beta chain is shown here with its context. Its antigen is unknown. The TCR beta cDNA libraries contained unique molecular identifiers. TCRdb analysed the PCR reads with MiXCR anew, one entry per CDR3 protein. The data contain around 180,000 distinct CDR3 sequences, 25% to 35% of them seen just once; the ten biggest clones take up approximately 1.5%. This sample is drawn from a study of post-analysis software for immune sequencing data. Findings and limits, study-wide: TRBV5-6, TRBV5-1 and TRBV20-1 were among several TRBV segments more frequent in patients than controls.

This CDR3 spans 16 amino acids. Germline loops: CDR1 DFQATT, CDR2 SNEGSKA (reference sequence). The germline V and J ends were trimmed by 5 bases and 2 bases, with 19 bases remaining between them. This TCR came from a girl between 10 and 17 years old with multiple sclerosis. J is TRBJ1-5 and V is TRBV20-1; D not resolved. The sample consisted of blood. CDR3 in amino acids: CSALPTATSRNQPQHF. DNA of the CDR3: TGCAGTGCTTTGCCGACGGCCACCAGCCGCAATCAGCCCCAGCATTTT.